These T cell receptor beta chains were read from a single sample in a study of T cells after yellow fever vaccination. TCRdb fed the 5' RACE reads into MiXCR, producing one record per CDR3 protein. The table records 100,000 to 150,000 distinct CDR3 sequences, under 8.5% of them present only once. The sequences come from CD4+ T cells sorted from PBMCs, collected approximately 11 days after the first yellow fever vaccination. Source of these receptors: a young man who received the YFV17D yellow fever vaccine. Both conserved end residues are part of each CDR3. The D gene is left open where the match is weak. For some rows the clone size is stated as once, few or many, or as a class when expanded; others skip it.

>TRBV10-2|many|-|TRBJ2-7
CASSDGSTYEQYF
TGCGCCAGCAGTGACGGGAGCACCTACGAGCAGTACTTC
>TRBV7-2|many|-|TRBJ2-3
CASSLTEDTQYF
TGTGCCAGCAGTCTGACTGAAGATACGCAGTATTTT
>TRBV6-1|few|TRBD1|TRBJ1-2
CASMRRTGVYHGYTF
TGTGCCAGCATGAGGCGGACAGGGGTGTACCATGGCTACACCTTC
>TRBV20-1|many|-|TRBJ1-1
CSARDSNRGERTEAFF
TGCAGTGCTAGAGATTCCAATAGGGGGGAGAGAACTGAAGCTTTCTTT
>TRBV7-2|many|TRBD2|TRBJ2-5
CASSESGGQETQYF
TGTGCCAGCAGCGAGAGCGGGGGCCAAGAGACCCAGTACTTC
>TRBV7-9|few|-|TRBJ2-6
CASSLVASSGANVLTF
TGTGCCAGCAGCTTGGTAGCTTCCTCTGGGGCCAACGTCCTGACTTTC
>TRBV20-1|many|-|TRBJ1-1
CSARDPVGTEAFF
TGCAGTGCTAGAGATCCCGTGGGCACTGAAGCTTTCTTT
>TRBV5-1|many|-|TRBJ2-3
CASSFTHSTDTQYF
TGCGCCAGCAGCTTCACCCACAGCACAGATACGCAGTATTTT
>TRBV18|many|TRBD1|TRBJ2-7
CASSPGTAMGYEQYF
TGTGCCAGCTCACCAGGGACAGCCATGGGCTACGAGCAGTACTTC
>TRBV6-5|many|-|TRBJ1-4
CASQGTATNEKLFF
TGTGCCAGCCAAGGGACTGCAACTAATGAAAAACTGTTTTTT
>TRBV9|few|-|TRBJ2-3
CASRRTAGFAHTDTQYF
TGTGCCAGCAGAAGGACAGCTGGTTTCGCCCACACAGATACGCAGTATTTT
>TRBV12-3/TRBV12-4|many|-|TRBJ1-5
CASSLDFGPQHF
TGTGCCAGCAGTTTAGATTTTGGGCCCCAGCATTTT
>TRBV5-1|many|-|TRBJ1-2
CASSLDSGVNYGYTF
TGCGCCAGCAGCTTGGATTCAGGGGTAAACTATGGCTACACCTTC
>TRBV20-1|-|-|TRBJ1-3
CSASAQTAGNTIYF
TGCAGTGCTAGTGCACAGACAGCGGGAAACACCATATATTTT
>TRBV6-2/TRBV6-3|many|TRBD2|TRBJ2-2
CASSYQQLLAVLNTGELFF
TGTGCCAGCAGTTACCAGCAACTACTAGCGGTCTTGAACACCGGGGAGCTGTTTTTT
>TRBV5-1|many|-|TRBJ2-7
CASSYSGSAYEQYF
TGCGCCAGCAGCTACTCAGGGTCCGCCTACGAGCAGTACTTC
>TRBV12-3/TRBV12-4|many|-|TRBJ1-6
CASRTDTYNSPLHF
TGTGCCAGCAGAACCGATACCTATAATTCACCCCTCCACTTT
>TRBV5-1|many|TRBD2|TRBJ2-5
CASSPRIPSGGKETQYF
TGCGCCAGCAGCCCCCGGATTCCTAGCGGGGGGAAGGAGACCCAGTACTTC
>TRBV29-1|many|TRBD1|TRBJ2-3
CSVYDRGDTQYF
TGCAGCGTTTACGACAGGGGAGATACGCAGTATTTT
>TRBV4-1|many|-|TRBJ2-7
CASSREIGRGYEQYF
TGCGCCAGCAGCCGAGAAATCGGCAGGGGTTACGAGCAGTACTTC
>TRBV5-6|-|-|TRBJ1-2
CASSLGRQDYGYTF
TGTGCCAGCAGCTTGGGAAGACAGGATTATGGCTACACCTTC
>TRBV7-8|many|-|TRBJ2-1
CASSLRGGQGYEQFF
TGTGCCAGCAGCTTACGGGGGGGACAGGGTTATGAGCAGTTCTTC
>TRBV10-3|many|-|TRBJ2-1
CAIRKGERGLGSKFF
TGTGCCATCCGGAAGGGTGAGAGGGGCTTGGGGTCGAAGTTCTTC
>TRBV5-5|few|-|TRBJ1-5
CASSRVDQPQHF
TGTGCCAGCAGCCGAGTAGATCAGCCCCAGCATTTT
>TRBV14|few|TRBD2|TRBJ2-1
CASSRISSGEEQFF
TGTGCCAGCAGCCGGATTTCTAGCGGAGAAGAGCAGTTCTTC
>TRBV28|few|-|TRBJ2-1
CASSLRAREQFF
TGTGCCAGCAGTTTACGAGCGCGTGAGCAGTTCTTC
>TRBV29-1|many|-|TRBJ1-2
CSGVTRTSRYTF
TGCAGCGGCGTGACGAGGACGTCTCGCTACACCTTC
>TRBV11-3|-|TRBD1|TRBJ1-2
CASSQTSGTVVF
TGTGCCAGCAGCCAAACATCCGGGACAGTCGTCTTC
>TRBV7-9|-|TRBD1|TRBJ1-3
CASSLGFGTGTGNTIYF
TGTGCCAGCAGCTTAGGATTTGGGACAGGGACTGGAAACACCATATATTTT
>TRBV7-2|many|-|TRBJ2-5
CASSLLRGGETQYF
TGTGCCAGCAGCTTATTGCGGGGAGGAGAGACCCAGTACTTC
>TRBV12-3/TRBV12-4|many|-|TRBJ1-2
CASSLTQGYTF
TGTGCCAGCAGTTTAACGCAAGGCTACACCTTC
>TRBV6-2/TRBV6-3|many|TRBD1|TRBJ1-5
CASLGQGGNQPQHF
TGTGCCAGCCTAGGACAGGGGGGCAATCAGCCCCAGCATTTT
>TRBV27|many|TRBD1|TRBJ1-3
CASSLSRQGRNTIYF
TGTGCCAGCAGTTTATCCCGACAGGGACGAAACACCATATATTTT
>TRBV6-1|few|-|TRBJ2-5
CASSWGERETQYF
TGTGCCAGCTCCTGGGGGGAGAGAGAGACCCAGTACTTC
>TRBV4-3|many|-|TRBJ1-3
CASSPGGDSGNTIYF
TGCGCCAGCAGCCCAGGCGGGGACTCTGGAAACACCATATATTTT
>TRBV5-6|-|TRBD1|TRBJ2-1
CASSIWDRVRNEQFF
TGTGCCAGCAGCATCTGGGACAGGGTACGGAATGAGCAGTTCTTC
>TRBV2|many|-|TRBJ2-1
CASRGEGIYNEQFF
TGTGCCAGCAGGGGGGAAGGCATCTACAATGAGCAGTTCTTC
>TRBV5-6|-|TRBD1|TRBJ2-1
CAMSIGQGYNEQFF
TGTGCCATGAGCATCGGACAGGGCTACAATGAGCAGTTCTTC
>TRBV2|many|-|TRBJ2-7
CASSADYRYEQYF
TGTGCCAGCAGCGCCGACTACCGCTACGAGCAGTACTTC